One sample yielded the 11 T cell receptor beta chains listed below, sequenced in a study of blood T cell repertoires in COVID-19. Method: immunoSEQ multiplex PCR; TCRdb's copy keeps in-frame clones and lacks some. The sample holds about 88,000 clones, about 84% seen once. The source material was peripheral blood. These receptors were collected from a woman between 65 and 79 years old with acute or convalescent COVID-19.

This clone was found many times. The rearrangement uses TRBV12-5 and TRBJ2-7, with 7 bases aligning to TRBD1. The CDR3 extends over 12 amino acids. Germline-derived CDR1 and CDR2 are LGHNT and FRNRAP. CDR3 DNA sequence: TGTGCGAGTGGCTTAGGGGGCGACGAGCAGTACGTC. The encoded protein is CASGLGGDEQYV.

This clone has a single count. V usage is TRBV5-3 and J usage is TRBJ2-5; tentatively, D is TRBD2 (7 bases). TRBV5-3 counts as an open reading frame of uncertain function. The V and J ends lost 0 bases and 5 bases respectively, with 29 bases between them. The CDR3 loop spans 20 amino acids. The CDR3 DNA follows: TGTGCCAGAAGCTTGGTGAGATTTGGTGAGCGGGACAAAGGAGGGGAGACCCAGTACTTC. It encodes CARSLVRFGERDKGGETQYF.

This chain uses TRBV29-1 with TRBJ2-5; 11 bases fit TRBD2. The V segment lost 5 bases and the J segment 7 bases; nucleotides outside the gene matches: 12. This CDR3 comprises 15 residues. Germline lookup yields CDR1 SQVTM and CDR2 ANQGSEA. The CDR3 is CSVSLLAGGPRTQYF. CDR3 coding DNA: TGCAGCGTTTCCCTGCTAGCGGGAGGCCCCAGGACCCAGTACTTC.

This clone was seen just once. The chain links TRBV13 to TRBJ2-7; perhaps TRBD2 as D (5 bases). CDR1 and CDR2 from the germline V gene are PRHDT and FYEKMQ (reference sequence). The CDR3 contains 13 residues. V shed 2 bases and J shed 2 bases, with 7 bases lying between them. This chain's CDR3 is CASSLQRAYEQYV. The CDR3, as DNA: TGTGCCAGCAGCTTACAGAGGGCCTACGAGCAGTACGTC.

The rearrangement links TRBV5-1 to TRBJ1-1; the match to TRBD1 covers 12 bases. Germline assignment: CDR1 SGHRS and CDR2 YFSETQ. The CDR3 is 18 amino acids. With 4 bases clipped from V and 0 bases from J, the junction kept 10 bases outside the gene matches. Here the CDR3 DNA reads TGCGCCAGCAGCACCTCCGGGACAGGGGGCAAGGTGAACACTGAAGCTTTCTTT. It codes for CASSTSGTGGKVNTEAFF.

This clone was seen once. The genes are TRBV19 and TRBJ2-7; 8 bases match TRBD1. The V gene end was trimmed by 4 bases and the J gene end by 3 bases; junction bases not matched to a gene: 11. This CDR3 is 16 amino acids long. The germline V gene has CDR1 LNHDA and CDR2 SQIVND (reference sequence). Here the CDR3 DNA reads TGTGCCAGTAGTACGGGGAGTTATGGACAGGGCTACGAGCAGTACGTC. It yields the protein CASSTGSYGQGYEQYV.

This clone has a single count. The V gene is TRBV4-1, the J gene TRBJ2-3; D remains ambiguous. This CDR3 is 13 amino acids long. Germline CDR1 MGHRA, CDR2 YSYEKL. V was pared by 2 bases and J by 10 bases, with 13 bases between. DNA of the CDR3: TGCGCCAGCAGCCAAAACATAGAGGATCCGCAGTATTTT. Residues: CASSQNIEDPQYF.

Points on this clone: Mismatch with germline at one junction end may stem from a read error. This rearrangement joins TRBV29-1 to TRBJ2-2; 7 bases agree with TRBD1. CDR1 SQVTM and CDR2 ANQGSEA come from the germline V gene. The CDR3 loop spans 13 amino acids. The CDR3 nucleotides are TGCAGCGTTGAGACAGGGAACCCCGGGGAGCTGTTTTTT. This gives the protein CSVETGNPGELFF.

The V and J genes are TRBV28 and TRBJ1-2, with D possibly being TRBD1 (5 bases). Trimming took off 11 bases at V and 4 bases at J, with 14 bases between the two ends. The CDR3 is 12 residues long. Germline CDR1 is MDHEN and CDR2 is SYDVKM. The CDR3 nucleotides read TGTGCCTGGGCGCAGGGAAGCTATGGCTACACCTTC. Protein product: CAWAQGSYGYTF.

In its sample, this clone was seen a few times. The rearrangement links TRBV28 to TRBJ2-7; D is ambiguous. Germline-derived CDR1 and CDR2 are MDHEN and SYDVKM. CDR3 size: 12 residues. V was cut by 4 bases and J by 1 base, with 5 bases left in between. The CDR3 DNA is TGTGCCAGCAGTTCGGAGTCCTACGAGCAGTACGTC. It codes for CASSSESYEQYV.

V usage is TRBV6-5 and J usage is TRBJ1-3; 7 bases are a match to TRBD1. Looked up from germline, CDR1 is MNHEY and CDR2 is SVGAGI. The V gene end was trimmed by 1 base and the J gene end by 0 bases; junction bases not matched to a gene: 3. There are 16 residues in the CDR3. The CDR3 DNA sequence: TGTGCCAGCAGTTACTTGCGGGACAGCTCTGGAAACACCATATATTTT. Translated, it gives CASSYLRDSSGNTIYF.